The entry below describes one TCR beta chain. The antigen is not known. This CDR3 is 16 amino acids long. Amounts of 1-10 million cryopreserved PBMC were held in the samples before DNA extraction. This sample is part of a study of long-term antiretroviral therapy in people with HIV. Study observations and caveats: After ART, diversity increased yet remained lower than transplant donor controls. Spans of CDR3 length were tighter for HIV repertoires than for controls. ART adherence, viral resistance and therapy changes went unrecorded.

At the survey level, the v3.0 immunoSEQ assay was run. The method was immunoSEQ multiplex PCR; TCRdb's version includes in-frame clones alone and lacks a portion of them. The sample includes over 35,000 clones, approximately 80% of them seen just once. Sample: unsorted PBMCs, taken 3.4 years after starting antiretroviral therapy. The chain is built from TRBV7-5 and TRBJ2-3; the D call of TRBD1 is as the table states it, not checked on the DNA. TRBV7-5 is a recognized pseudogene. The sequence came from a man younger than 40 with HIV. The CDR3 DNA is TGTGCCAGAAGCTACGGACAGGGGTATAGCACAGATACGCAGTATTTT. It specifies CARSYGQGYSTDTQYF.